Following are 4 T cell receptor beta chains from one sample sequenced in a study of cytomegalovirus exposure and HLA in healthy donors. The PCR ran on 60 Vbeta and 13 Jbeta primers. Sequenced by immunoSEQ multiplex PCR; TCRdb stores in-frame clones only, minus some. This repertoire shows approximately 200,000 clones, 70% to 80% found once; its top ten account for 1.5%. Sequencing input: PBMCs. These receptors all come from a girl aged 5 to 17 in good health and CMV-seropositive.

A word on this clone: A read error may account for a junction end that differs from germline. The rearrangement uses TRBV5-1 and TRBJ2-5; 14 nucleotides match TRBD2. Per germline, CDR1 SGHRS and CDR2 YFSETQ. This CDR3 is 15 amino acids long. The CDR3 spells CASSVTSGGEAHLNF. In DNA, the CDR3 is TGCGCCAGCAGCGTGACTAGCGGGGGGGAGGCCCATCTGAACTTC.

The chain has TRBV5-8 and TRBJ1-2, with D maybe TRBD1 (5 bases). V lost 2 bases to trimming and J lost 5 bases, with 10 bases between them. Germline CDR1 SGHTS, CDR2 YDEGEE. The CDR3 is made up of 13 amino acids. The CDR3 spells CASSLWTYYGYTF. CDR3 DNA: TGTGCCAGCAGCTTATGGACATATTATGGCTACACCTTC. Drawing the rest from reference TRBV5-8 and TRBJ1-2, the complete variable domain is EAGVTQSPTHLIKTRGQQATLRCSPISGHTSVYWYQQALGLGLQFLLWYDEGEERNRGNFPPRFSGRQFPNYSSELNVNALELEDSALYLCASSLWTYYGYTFGSGTRLTVV.

The chain couples TRBV4-1 to TRBJ2-3, with TRBD2 matching 9 bases. Germline V gene lookup returns CDR1 MGHRA and CDR2 YSYEKL. V was clipped by 1 base and J by 3 bases; unmatched bases: 2. The length of the CDR3 is 15 residues. CDR3 nucleotides: TGCGCCAGCAGCCAAGGACTAGCGGAAACAGATACGCAGTATTTT. This codes for CASSQGLAETDTQYF.

The genes are TRBV9 and TRBJ2-5, with 9 bases matching TRBD1. Germline V lookup: CDR1 SGDLS, CDR2 YYNGEE. J lost 5 bases, V lost 4 bases, and 6 bases had no gene match. The CDR3 is made up of 14 amino acids. CDR3 sequence: CASSSGQGRETQYF. The DNA for the CDR3 is TGTGCCAGCAGCTCCGGACAGGGGAGGGAGACCCAGTACTTC.